Following are 7 T cell receptor beta chains from one sample sequenced in a study of T cell responses to AZD1222 COVID-19 vaccine. Some clones are missing from TCRdb's copy, which holds only in-frame ones; the method was immunoSEQ multiplex PCR. The sample contains about 150,000 clones, less than 95% of which appear only once. The specimen was peripheral blood, collected on day 0 of AZD1222 vaccination. The source is an adult in good health.

The chain carries TRBV7-9 and TRBJ1-2; D is possibly TRBD1 (6 bases). With 1 base removed from V and 2 bases from J, the gap between germline ends came to 11 bases. CDR1 is SEHNR, CDR2 FQNEAQ, per germline (reference sequence). CDR3 size: 15 residues. This CDR3 reads CASSLDGRGNYGYTF. The CDR3 DNA follows: TGTGCCAGCAGCTTAGATGGGAGGGGGAACTATGGCTACACCTTC.

In this sample, this clone turned up once. CDR3 region: CASSLSRGNIQYF. CDR3 nucleotide sequence: TGTGCCAGCAGCTTAAGTCGGGGAAACATTCAGTACTTC. The V gene is TRBV7-9, the J gene TRBJ2-4; TRBD2 is a possible D gene (5 bases). CDR1 and CDR2 (germline): SEHNR, FQNEAQ (reference sequence). V was pared by 2 bases and J by 6 bases, with 8 bases between. The length of the CDR3 is 13 residues.

This clone appeared a few times. The chain employs TRBV9 and TRBJ1-1; tentatively, D is TRBD1 (5 bases). The V and J ends lost 4 bases and 6 bases respectively, with 19 bases between them. The CDR3 consists of 15 residues. The germline gives CDR1 SGDLS, CDR2 YYNGEE. This CDR3 is CASSPGGTGRAEAFF. As DNA, the CDR3 is TGTGCCAGCAGCCCTGGGGGGACGGGTAGGGCTGAAGCTTTCTTT.

The chain is built from TRBV9 and TRBJ1-1; no clear D gene. The CDR3 sequence is 12 residues long. V was clipped by 6 bases and J by 0 bases, with 6 bases between them. Germline values: CDR1 SGDLS, CDR2 YYNGEE. The CDR3 coding sequence is TGTGCCAGCACCCCCGTGAACACTGAAGCTTTCTTT. This translates into CASTPVNTEAFF.

This clone was seen once. The V gene is TRBV12-5, the J gene TRBJ2-2, with D tentatively TRBD1 (6 bases). The germline CDR1 and CDR2 sequences are LGHNT and FRNRAP. The CDR3 runs to 15 residues. Trimming stripped 2 bases from V and 5 bases from J, with 12 bases between. In DNA, the CDR3 is TGTGCTAGTGGTTTGCCGACAGGTCAGACCGGGGAGCTGTTTTTT. Its translation is CASGLPTGQTGELFF.

This clone occurred once. CDR3 amino acids: CASRQGRGSYEQYV. The CDR3 DNA follows: TGTGCCAGCAGACAGGGTCGGGGCTCCTACGAGCAGTACGTC. The chain links TRBV2 to TRBJ2-7; tentative D call: TRBD1 (6 bases). The CDR3 has 14 amino acids. V gave up 6 bases and J gave up 0 bases, with 12 bases separating them. The V gene's germline CDR1 is SNHLY and CDR2 FYNNEI.

The CDR3 coding sequence is TGTGCCAGCAGCTTAGCGGGAGGCACAGATACGCAGTATTTT. Protein product: CASSLAGGTDTQYF. The genes are TRBV7-6 and TRBJ2-3; a weak D match, TRBD2 (5 bases). V lost 0 bases and J 1 base, leaving 5 bases between the germline ends. Germline V gene lookup returns CDR1 SGHVS and CDR2 FNYEAQ. The CDR3 sequence is 14 residues long.